These 26 T cell receptor beta chains came from one sample sequenced in a study of T-cell reconstitution after alpha-beta-depleted transplantation in children. Preparation of the TCRbeta library was carried out with unique molecular identifiers. TCRdb fed the PCR reads into MiXCR, producing one record per CDR3 protein. The table lists 900,000 or so distinct CDR3 sequences, around 17% of them singletons. The specimen comprised PBMCs, mostly from graft donor cells, sampled 360 days after TCRalphabeta/CD19-depleted stem cell transplant. Receptor source: a male patient younger than 18 who had a stem cell transplant for acute lymphoblastic leukemia, so the T cells may come from the graft donor.

There are many counts of this clonotype. The chain has TRBV5-1 and TRBJ2-2, with D possibly matching TRBD2 (5 bases). The CDR3 length is 15 residues. CDR1 and CDR2 (germline): SGHRS, YFSETQ. The V gene lost 3 bases and the J gene lost 1 base, with 10 bases spanning the gap. The CDR3 region is CASSWRLLNTGELFF. CDR3 bases: TGCGCCAGCAGCTGGCGACTATTGAACACCGGGGAGCTGTTTTTT.

CDR3 in amino acids: CSARPHRNEQFF. CDR3 DNA sequence: TGCAGTGCTAGACCTCATCGCAATGAGCAGTTCTTC. The chain employs TRBV20-1 and TRBJ2-1, with no clear D. Germline V gene lookup returns CDR1 DFQATT and CDR2 SNEGSKA (reference sequence). The CDR3 is 12 residues long. Deletions cut 2 bases from V and 6 bases from J, with 8 bases between.

The CDR3 sequence is CASSLLNLGTSGRKFF. The CDR3 nucleotides read TGTGCCAGCAGTTTACTAAATCTTGGGACTAGCGGGAGAAAGTTCTTC. The V gene is TRBV27, the J gene TRBJ2-1; 14 bases align to TRBD2. Germline CDR1 MNHEY, CDR2 SMNVEV (reference sequence). Trimming cost V 2 bases and J 14 bases; bases outside gene matches: 11. The CDR3 loop spans 16 amino acids.

V is TRBV3-1 and J is TRBJ2-2; TRBD2 aligns across 14 bases. The CDR3 loop spans 17 amino acids. V was clipped by 2 bases and J by 9 bases; unmatched bases: 8. Germline V lookup: CDR1 LGHDT, CDR2 YNNKEL (reference sequence). The CDR3 region has the DNA TGTGCCAGCAGCCAAATGAAGGGGACTAGCGGGAGACGGGAGCTGTTTTTT. It encodes CASSQMKGTSGRRELFF.

This clonotype has a handful of counts. J is TRBJ1-5 and V is TRBV4-1; possibly TRBD1 for D (5 bases). Germline CDR1 reads MGHRA; CDR2 reads YSYEKL. The CDR3 is 14 amino acids. Trimming took off 1 base at V and 5 bases at J, with 9 bases between the two ends. DNA for the CDR3: TGCGCCAGCAGCCAAGGCCAAGGGGATCAGCCCCAGCATTTT. Its protein is CASSQGQGDQPQHF.

This clonotype was detected many times. The chain carries TRBV24-1 and TRBJ2-1; no reliable D call. V gave up 5 bases and J gave up 7 bases, with 5 bases separating them. The germline V gene has CDR1 KGHDR and CDR2 SFDVKD. The CDR3 covers 11 residues. The CDR3 nucleotides read TGTGCCACCAGTGTTGGGAATGAGCAGTTCTTC. It codes for CATSVGNEQFF.

V usage is TRBV11-2 and J usage is TRBJ2-1, with 13 nucleotides matching TRBD2. Germline lookup yields CDR1 SGHAT and CDR2 FQNNGV. The CDR3 loop spans 19 amino acids. The J segment lost 4 bases and the V segment lost 1 base, leaving 10 bases of the junction unmatched. The CDR3 loop is CASSLGTSGRAPLYNEQFF. The CDR3 bases are TGTGCCAGCAGCTTAGGAACTAGCGGGAGGGCCCCATTATACAATGAGCAGTTCTTC.

This clonotype showed up just a few times. V gene TRBV27 combines with J gene TRBJ1-1; D gene ambiguous. Germline V gene sequence: CDR1 MNHEY, CDR2 SMNVEV (reference sequence). Trimming cost V 4 bases and J 1 base, with 7 bases left between them. The CDR3 is 13 residues long. The CDR3 DNA is TGTGCCAGCAGTTGGGTAGGGAACACTGAAGCTTTCTTT. Translated, it gives CASSWVGNTEAFF.

The chain couples TRBV5-1 to TRBJ2-4; 9 positions match TRBD1. The J segment lost 6 bases and the V segment lost 5 bases, leaving 9 bases of the junction unmatched. Germline lookup yields CDR1 SGHRS and CDR2 YFSETQ. This CDR3 spans 15 amino acids. The CDR3 protein is CASRPGQGGRNIQYF. DNA of the CDR3: TGCGCCAGCAGACCGGGACAGGGCGGGAGAAACATTCAGTACTTC.

The chain links TRBV12-3 or TRBV12-4 to TRBJ2-4; TRBD2 aligns across 7 bases. The CDR3 has 15 residues. V lost 3 bases to trimming and J lost 4 bases; unmatched junction nucleotides: 6. This CDR3 is CASSFQVGGKNIQYF. In nucleotides, the CDR3 is TGTGCCAGCAGTTTCCAGGTGGGAGGGAAAAACATTCAGTACTTC.

Concerning this clonotype: The junction departs from germline at one end; a sequencing error may be responsible. This chain joins TRBV7-3 and TRBJ2-5; TRBD1 agrees at 10 bases. CDR3 size: 15 residues. Germline V gene data show CDR1 as SGHTA and CDR2 as FQGTGA. CDR3 in DNA: TGTGCCAGCAGTCCGGACAGGGGGTCTACAGAGGCCCAGTACTTC. Translation gives CASSPDRGSTEAQYF.

This clonotype occurred a few times. V usage is TRBV15 and J usage is TRBJ1-4; D is unclear. Germline lookup yields CDR1 LNHNV and CDR2 YYDKDF (reference sequence). This CDR3 is built from 14 residues. V lost 6 bases, J lost 6 bases, and 14 bases lay in between. The CDR3 is CATRDRKGYEKLFF. The CDR3 coding sequence is TGTGCCACCAGAGACCGAAAAGGATATGAAAAACTGTTTTTT.

This clonotype came up many times. The chain carries TRBV28 and TRBJ1-3; perhaps TRBD1 as D (5 bases). This CDR3 is 16 amino acids long. V gave up 5 bases and J gave up 9 bases, with 23 bases separating them. CDR1 MDHEN and CDR2 SYDVKM come from the germline V gene. The CDR3 spells CASSPTPTGGFRTIYF. CDR3 bases: TGTGCCAGCAGTCCCACTCCAACAGGAGGCTTTCGCACCATATATTTT. Using reference TRBV28 and TRBJ1-3 for the parts outside the CDR3, the full variable domain is DVKVTQSSRYLVKRTGEKVFLECVQDMDHENMFWYRQDPGLGLRLIYFSYDVKMKEKGDIPEGYSVSREKKERFSLILESASTNQTSMYLCASSPTPTGGFRTIYFGEGSWLTVV.

The rearrangement uses TRBV5-6 and TRBJ2-5; 9 bases line up with TRBD2. Germline lookup yields CDR1 SGHDT and CDR2 YYEEEE. CDR3 size: 15 residues. CDR3: CVSHPIGREGETQYF. CDR3 DNA: TGTGTCAGTCACCCTATAGGGCGGGAGGGGGAGACCCAGTACTTC.

This clonotype has at least ten counts. The junction shows a germline mismatch at one end, possibly a read error. The rearrangement joins TRBV5-1 to TRBJ1-2; D is perhaps TRBD1 (6 bases). Germline CDR1 and CDR2: SGHRS and YFSETQ. This CDR3 has 14 residues. The CDR3 reads CASSLGGANYGYTF. CDR3 DNA sequence: TGTGCCAGCAGCTTAGGGGGGGCTAACTATGGCTACACCTTC.

Many counts were recorded for this clonotype. The V and J genes are TRBV12-3 or TRBV12-4 and TRBJ2-7; no definite D call. V lost 1 base and J 3 bases, leaving 10 bases between the germline ends. The CDR3 consists of 14 residues. CDR3 region: CASSLGRRYYEQYF. CDR3 bases: TGTGCCAGCAGTTTAGGGCGGAGATACTACGAGCAGTACTTC.

This clonotype was picked up many times. The chain carries TRBV18 and TRBJ2-7; TRBD2 agrees at 9 bases. The CDR3 is made up of 17 amino acids. Trimming at V came to 6 bases and at J to 5 bases, leaving 17 bases not matched to a gene. Germline loops: CDR1 KGHSH, CDR2 LQKENI. CDR3 nucleotides: TGTGCCAGCTCCCCGTCCGGGCGGGAGGGCCTTTACGACGAGCAGTACTTC. This codes for CASSPSGREGLYDEQYF.

The CDR3 DNA sequence: TGTGCCAGCAGTGGGGGACTAGCGGGAGGTCCGAACACCGGGGAGCTGTTTTTT. Residues: CASSGGLAGGPNTGELFF. The chain is built from TRBV12-3 or TRBV12-4 and TRBJ2-2, with 15 bases fitting TRBD2. The CDR3 covers 18 residues. With 5 bases clipped from V and 0 bases from J, the junction kept 4 bases outside the gene matches.

The chain employs TRBV5-1 and TRBJ2-6, with TRBD2 identical over 11 bases. With V trimmed by 4 bases and J by 0 bases, 3 bases remained unmatched. From germline, CDR1 is SGHRS and CDR2 YFSETQ. The CDR3 consists of 17 residues. The CDR3 reads CASSIAGGPSGANVLTF. The CDR3 DNA follows: TGCGCCAGCAGCATAGCGGGAGGGCCCTCTGGGGCCAACGTCCTGACTTTC.

The V call is TRBV28, the J call TRBJ1-2; D is undetermined. The CDR3 sequence is 11 residues long. V dropped 6 bases and J dropped 11 bases, with 13 bases sitting between them. Germline values: CDR1 MDHEN, CDR2 SYDVKM. The CDR3 region has the DNA TGTGCCAGCAGCCGCCACCCAGAGTACACCTTC. Translated: CASSRHPEYTF.

The chain combines TRBV5-1 with TRBJ1-2; D not certain. V lost 2 bases to trimming and J lost 2 bases, with 16 bases between them. The CDR3 is 16 residues long. Germline CDR1 SGHRS, CDR2 YFSETQ. CDR3 nucleotide sequence: TGCGCCAGCAGCTTACCAGGACCGCGACCCAACTATGGCTACACCTTC. It translates to CASSLPGPRPNYGYTF.

A few counts support this clonotype. V gene TRBV24-1 combines with J gene TRBJ2-1, with 12 bases that match TRBD2. Germline V lookup: CDR1 KGHDR, CDR2 SFDVKD. After removal of 2 bases from V and 5 bases from J, the junction contained 6 bases not matched to a gene. The CDR3 totals 17 residues. CDR3 sequence (DNA): TGTGCCACCAGTGATTCCGCTAGCGGGAGGGAAGACAATGAGCAGTTCTTC. It encodes CATSDSASGREDNEQFF.

J is TRBJ1-5 and V is TRBV5-1; D is unresolved. CDR3 length: 15 residues. V was pared by 2 bases and J by 6 bases, with 15 bases between. Germline V CDR1 and CDR2: SGHRS, YFSETQ. CDR3 sequence (DNA): TGCGCCAGCAGCTTTGGAGGCACGGCGGGTCAGCCCCAGCATTTT. Amino acid sequence: CASSFGGTAGQPQHF.

The chain carries TRBV7-6 and TRBJ2-1, with D perhaps given as TRBD1 or TRBD2 (6 bases each). There are 17 residues in the CDR3. The V gene lost 5 bases and the J gene lost 0 bases, with 17 bases spanning the gap. Germline V gives CDR1 SGHVS, CDR2 FNYEAQ. CDR3 residues: CASSPWGATSSYNEQFF. The CDR3, as DNA: TGTGCCAGCAGCCCGTGGGGGGCGACCAGCTCCTACAATGAGCAGTTCTTC.

This clonotype was counted only a few times. This chain links TRBV12-3 or TRBV12-4 with TRBJ2-1; TRBD1 matches at 9 bases. The CDR3 runs to 15 residues. J was trimmed by 6 bases and V by 2 bases; bases with no gene match: 5. Written as DNA, the CDR3 is TGTGCCAGCAGTTTATCAAGGACAGGGGTCAATGAGCAGTTCTTC. Translated: CASSLSRTGVNEQFF.

This clonotype has a count of ten or more. The V and J genes are TRBV14 and TRBJ2-5, with TRBD1 identical over 8 bases. The CDR3 consists of 14 residues. Trimming took 3 bases from V and 3 from J; bases not matched to a gene: 3. Germline V lookup: CDR1 SGHDN, CDR2 FVKESK. CDR3 bases: TGTGCCAGCAGCCAGGACAGGGTAGAAGAGACCCAGTACTTC. Translating it yields CASSQDRVEETQYF.